The rows below give T cell receptor beta chains drawn from one sample of a study of blood T cell repertoires in COVID-19. Sequencing used immunoSEQ multiplex PCR; TCRdb keeps in-frame clones, though not all of them. This repertoire shows 100,000 to 150,000 clones, over 60% found once; its top ten account for about 1.9%. Sample: peripheral blood. These TCRs come from a woman in her seventies with acute or convalescent COVID-19. Both conserved end residues are part of each CDR3.

J,V,CDR3
TRBJ2-7,TRBV6-5,CAGRDTVSYEQYF
TRBJ2-3,TRBV19,CASSIVTTTDTQYF
TRBJ2-7,TRBV10-1,CASSERGLDYEQYF
TRBJ2-3,TRBV4-2,CASKGQGTDTQYF
TRBJ1-4,TRBV25-1,CASSAHPETGLDEKLFF
TRBJ2-7,TRBV7-9,CASSPGTSGDIKQYF
TRBJ2-7,TRBV10-3,CAISVGGSSYEQYF
TRBJ2-4,TRBV6-5,CASSLDRENIQYF
TRBJ2-2,TRBV9,CASSEGGANTGELFF
TRBJ2-4,TRBV5-1,CASSPRDRAANIQYF
TRBJ2-1,TRBV27,CASSSVDREQQFF
TRBJ1-3,TRBV5-4,CASSLGQGVSTGNTIYF
TRBJ1-2,TRBV18,CASSPNQGPSNYGYTF
TRBJ1-2,TRBV24-1,CATSDSHGQGRPTF
TRBJ2-3,TRBV2,CASSYSGGVDTQYF
TRBJ1-2,TRBV4-3,CASSQAGQGAGYTF
TRBJ2-5,TRBV2,CASLPGLEATQYF
TRBJ1-1,TRBV5-1,CASSRDRANTEAFF
TRBJ2-2,TRBV10-3,CATLFSGGPGELFF
TRBJ2-1,TRBV5-6,CASSVTVAYNEQFF
TRBJ2-5,TRBV24-1,CATSDPRQIQETQYF
TRBJ1-1,TRBV20-1,CSAIYTEAFF
TRBJ1-5,TRBV28,CASSLTDSNQPQHF
TRBJ2-5,TRBV7-2,CASSHRLAGRAETQYF
TRBJ2-5,TRBV21-1,CASSKELRVSEETQYF
TRBJ1-1,TRBV9,CASSHGTGETEAFF
TRBJ2-2,TRBV9,CASSYRGQNTGELFF
TRBJ1-4,TRBV5-1,CASSLTSPNEKLFF
TRBJ2-5,TRBV28,CASSFRGAMRETQYF